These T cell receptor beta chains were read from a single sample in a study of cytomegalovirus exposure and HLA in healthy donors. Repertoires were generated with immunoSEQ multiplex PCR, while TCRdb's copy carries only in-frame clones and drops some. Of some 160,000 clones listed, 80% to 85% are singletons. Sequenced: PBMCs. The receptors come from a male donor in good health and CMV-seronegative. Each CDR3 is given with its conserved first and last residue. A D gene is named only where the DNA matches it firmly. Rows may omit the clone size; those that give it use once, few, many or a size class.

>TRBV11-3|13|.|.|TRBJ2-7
CASSFKGDYEQYF
TGTGCCAGCAGCTTCAAAGGGGACTACGAGCAGTACTTC
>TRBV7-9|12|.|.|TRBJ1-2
CASSQDSYGYTF
TGTGCCAGCAGCCAGGACAGTTATGGCTACACCTTC
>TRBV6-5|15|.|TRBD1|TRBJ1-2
CASSYVTGGSYGYTF
TGTGCCAGCAGTTACGTAACAGGGGGGAGCTATGGCTACACCTTC
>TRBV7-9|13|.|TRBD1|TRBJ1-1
CASRGQGNTEAFF
TGTGCCAGCAGAGGACAGGGGAACACTGAAGCTTTCTTT
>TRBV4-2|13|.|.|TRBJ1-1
CASRPTVNTEAFF
TGTGCCAGCAGACCTACAGTGAACACTGAAGCTTTCTTT
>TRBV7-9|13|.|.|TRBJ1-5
CASSSRVNQPQHF
TGTGCCAGCAGCTCGAGAGTTAATCAGCCCCAGCATTTT
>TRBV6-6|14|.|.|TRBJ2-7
CASTHGTRSYEQYF
TGTGCCAGCACACACGGGACTCGGTCCTACGAGCAGTACTTC
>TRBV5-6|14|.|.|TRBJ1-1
CASSRTYLGTEAFF
TGTGCCAGCAGCAGGACTTACTTAGGAACTGAAGCTTTCTTT
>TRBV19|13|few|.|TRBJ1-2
CVSSAGIGYGYTF
TGTGTAAGTTCCGCGGGAATCGGCTATGGCTACACCTTC
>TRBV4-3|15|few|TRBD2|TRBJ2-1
CASSHGLGGLNEQFF
TGCGCCAGCAGCCACGGACTAGGCGGTCTCAATGAGCAGTTCTTC
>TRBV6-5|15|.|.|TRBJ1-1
CASISVQAGNTEAFF
TGTGCCAGCATTTCGGTTCAAGCAGGGAACACTGAAGCTTTCTTT
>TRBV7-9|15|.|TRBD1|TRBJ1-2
CASSSYRGRDYGYTF
TGTGCCAGCAGCTCCTACAGGGGGCGTGACTATGGCTACACCTTC
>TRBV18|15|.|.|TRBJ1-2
CASSPPQGFNYGYTF
TGTGCCAGCTCACCACCCCAGGGCTTCAACTATGGCTACACCTTC
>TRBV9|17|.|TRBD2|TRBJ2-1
CASSRTSGGAGYNEQFF
TGTGCCAGCAGCCGGACTAGCGGGGGGGCGGGGTACAATGAGCAGTTCTTC
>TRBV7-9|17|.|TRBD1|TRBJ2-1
CASSLTTGAVDYNEQFF
TGTGCCAGCAGCTTAACCACAGGGGCTGTCGACTACAATGAGCAGTTCTTC
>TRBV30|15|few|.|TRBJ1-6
CAWQPRGNPNSPLHF
TGTGCCTGGCAGCCGCGCGGGAACCCTAATTCACCCCTCCACTTT
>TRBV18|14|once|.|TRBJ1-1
CASSEVHSPLFAFF
TGTGCCAGCTCAGAAGTGCACAGCCCTTTATTCGCTTTCTTT
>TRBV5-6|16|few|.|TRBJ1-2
CASSLAVGRGYYGYTF
TGTGCCAGCAGCTTGGCGGTCGGGAGGGGCTACTATGGCTACACCTTC
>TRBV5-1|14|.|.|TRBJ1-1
CASSNQGGWTEAFF
TGCGCCAGCAGCAATCAAGGCGGGTGGACTGAAGCTTTCTTT
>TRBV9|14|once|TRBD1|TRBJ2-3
CASSATGRTDTQYF
TGTGCCAGCAGCGCGACAGGGCGGACAGATACGCAGTATTTT
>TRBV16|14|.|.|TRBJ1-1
CASSQSAGATEAFF
TGTGCCAGCAGCCAATCGGCAGGGGCCACTGAAGCTTTCTTT
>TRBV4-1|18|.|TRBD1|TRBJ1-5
CASSQGRLLGQGNQPQHF
TGCGCCAGCAGCCAAGGCAGGCTGCTGGGACAGGGCAATCAGCCCCAGCATTTT
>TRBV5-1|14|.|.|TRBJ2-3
CASSSRTNTDTQYF
TGCGCCAGCAGCTCGCGGACAAACACAGATACGCAGTATTTT
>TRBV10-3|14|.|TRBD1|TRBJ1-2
CAISESRTGDGYTF
TGTGCCATCAGTGAGTCGCGGACAGGGGATGGCTACACCTTC
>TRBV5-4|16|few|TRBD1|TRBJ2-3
CASSHGQGANRDTQYF
TGTGCCAGCAGCCACGGACAGGGGGCTAACAGAGATACGCAGTATTTT
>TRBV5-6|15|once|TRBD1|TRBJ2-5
CASSVQGAGQETQYF
TGTGCCAGCAGCGTGCAGGGGGCTGGGCAAGAGACCCAGTACTTC
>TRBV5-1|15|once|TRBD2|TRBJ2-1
CASSGGGRGGDEQFF
TGCGCCAGCTCCGGCGGGGGGCGAGGTGGCGATGAGCAGTTCTTC
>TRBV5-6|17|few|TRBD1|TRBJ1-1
CASSSPSAGDRRYEAFF
TGTGCCAGCAGCTCCCCGTCGGCAGGGGACAGGAGGTATGAAGCTTTCTTT
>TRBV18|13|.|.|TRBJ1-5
CASSPTENQPQHF
TGTGCCAGCTCACCAACAGAGAATCAGCCCCAGCATTTT
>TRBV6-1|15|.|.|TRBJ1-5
CASRGGDTSNQPQHF
TGTGCCAGCAGGGGGGGGGATACTAGCAATCAGCCCCAGCATTTT
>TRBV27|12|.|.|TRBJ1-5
CASSWPGQPQHF
TGTGCCAGCAGTTGGCCGGGTCAGCCCCAGCATTTT
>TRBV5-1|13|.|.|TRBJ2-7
CASSLERVDEQYF
TGCGCCAGCAGCTTGGAGAGGGTCGACGAGCAGTACTTC
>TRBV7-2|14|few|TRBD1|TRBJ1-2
CASSLGQGNYGYTF
TGTGCCAGCAGCTTGGGACAGGGGAACTATGGCTACACCTTC
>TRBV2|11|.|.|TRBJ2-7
CASSARYEQYF
TGTGCCAGCAGTGCCCGTTACGAGCAGTACTTC
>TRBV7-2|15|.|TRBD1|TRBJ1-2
CASSLQTGGPYGYTF
TGTGCCAGCAGCTTACAGACAGGGGGACCCTATGGCTACACCTTC
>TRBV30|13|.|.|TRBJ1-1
CAWSVNRATEAFF
TGTGCCTGGAGTGTGAACAGGGCAACTGAAGCTTTCTTT
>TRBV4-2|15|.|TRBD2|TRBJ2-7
CASSQASGGAYEQYF
TGTGCCAGCAGCCAAGCTAGCGGGGGGGCCTACGAGCAGTACTTC
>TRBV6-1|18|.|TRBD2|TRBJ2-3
CASREYPSGGPGSDTQYF
TGTGCCAGCAGAGAATACCCTAGCGGGGGGCCGGGATCAGATACGCAGTATTTT
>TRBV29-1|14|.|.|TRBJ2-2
CSVHKGANTGELFF
TGCAGCGTTCATAAGGGGGCGAACACCGGGGAGCTGTTTTTT